This T cell receptor (beta chain) was identified during a study of blood T cells in healthy people across ages (dated by TCRdb to the mid-2010s). For context, the study as a whole: Template switching captured roughly one uniquely barcoded TCR beta cDNA molecule per two T cells in model experiments. Age-related changes in TCR beta repertoire diversity were measured in the study by deep sequencing normalized with unique cDNA molecular identifiers. The donors were split into four age groups: young (average 16 years), middle-aged (roughly 40), aged (roughly 60) and long-lived (approximately 80). Using the same blood draw, the study looked at two additional independent replicas of 1 million unique cDNA reads for two donors, one aged 18 to 29 and the other aged 80 or older.

V has 7 bases trimmed and J has 3 bases trimmed; junction bases matching no gene number 9. The CDR3, from cysteine to phenylalanine, totals 14 residues. The only DNA kept is the CDR3, 42 bases in frame from the first base. As encoded in the germline V gene, CDR1 is SGHRS while CDR2 is YFSETQ. Donors were around 37 systemically healthy Caucasian individuals from Russia aged roughly 6 to 95 years. Ten milliliters of peripheral blood were drawn from each donor into EDTA-treated Vacutainer tubes. Ficoll-Paque density-gradient centrifugation was used to isolate PBMCs, with at least 7 million obtained per sample. Trizol reagent was used to extract total RNA from the PBMCs, yielding at least 6 micrograms per sample. The percentages of naive CD45RAhigh/CD27high T cells were determined by flow cytometry on a PBMC aliquot from every donor. Note on this clonotype: What this receptor recognizes is not known. Within one base of it there is no much larger clone, and no base qualities were kept.

Libraries were constructed by 5' RACE. Sequencing relied on an Illumina HiSeq 2500. A second roughly 7 to 11 cycle PCR used a sample-barcoded 5' primer and a J-beta primer mix. A template-switch 5' adaptor carrying 12 random nucleotides introduced a unique molecular identifier onto each TCR beta cDNA molecule. At least 2.5 million CDR3-containing paired-end reads were obtained from each sample. First-strand cDNA was synthesized from all RNA with the Mint cDNA synthesis kit, primed by a TRBC-specific oligonucleotide. Following uracil-DNA glycosylase treatment, all cDNA underwent a first 18-cycle PCR with the universal primers M1SS and BC2_uni_R. The source study handled its data this way. For normalization, 1 million high-quality reads, each with a distinct molecular identifier, were randomly selected from each sample. Instead of being binned into consensus sequences, reads with shared molecular identifiers were discarded. MiTCR, set to a Q25 quality threshold and the strictest error-elimination algorithm, was used for CDR3 identification, clonotype clustering and error correction. A nonparametric unseen species model with Euler transformation was used to estimate lower-bound total TCR beta diversity. TCRdb applied fastp at Q25 and MiXCR to the public reads, then kept only in-frame beta chains. Merged by CDR3 protein, the rows form single entries marked with the most common genes and DNA. It is TCRdb's table, rather than the study itself, that gives the V and J calls and clone size. The sample table lists over 500,000 distinct CDR3 sequences, about 29% of them with a count of one. The top ten clonotypes cover roughly 3.5% of the sample.

Overall study outcomes, separate from this receptor: Because the CMV infection status of the donors was unknown, age-related changes in expanded clonotypes may potentially have been confounded. Total diversity estimates from one million sequenced T cells were considered lower bounds and underestimates. Observed TCR beta diversity per million T cells fell roughly linearly with age, and a significant reduction was already apparent by age around 40. A strong correlation was found between observed TCR beta diversity and the percentage of naive T cells measured by flow cytometry. The long-lived group showed more naive CD4+ T cells, fewer expanded clones and increased TCR diversity than the aged group, suggesting age selection. Since profiling was done on bulk unsorted PBMCs, naive and antigen-experienced compartments could not be conclusively compared.

The same sample was also studied in work on T cells of mothers and their children. Reported in the second study: Nine systemically healthy Caucasian individuals served as donors, namely three mothers together with their six children. cDNA synthesis consumed the entire amount of extracted RNA, loaded at approximately 1.6 ug RNA in each 15 ul reaction. In the second PCR, the M1S primer introduced both the sample barcodes and 2-4 random nucleotides. Each mother yielded over 8.5 million TCR beta CDR3 reads and each child some 3 million reads. Thymic selection similarly shapes TCR recombination output in related and unrelated pairs, with minor effect from inherited differences. Normalized repertoire overlap was always found to be slightly, but never significantly, higher in related mother-child pairs than in unrelated mother-child pairs. With a sensitivity of approximately 100 clones per million clonotypes, no persistent microchimeric T cell clones were detected. Deep NGS was used in the study to compare the TCR beta repertoires of mothers and children and to look for features that separate related mother-child pairs from unrelated individuals. Mothers averaged about 40 +/- 4 years of age and children averaged about 10 +/- 4 years. Libraries were sequenced on Illumina HiSeq 2000 with 100+100 nt paired-end reads after adapter ligation with NEBNext reagents. To prevent cross-contamination, the mother and child libraries were prepared a month apart and were sequenced in separate runs. Between roughly 500,000 and 2,100,000 distinct TCR beta clonotypes were identified per donor. Naive TCR beta clonotypes were estimated from low-frequency clonotypes matched to each donor's FACS-determined naive share, without sorting.

The rearrangement combines TRBV5-1 with TRBJ1-1, and 7 bases in between align with TRBD1. The TCR sequence derives from a boy under 10 years old in good health. The sample consisted of blood. The nucleotide sequence reads as follows: TGCGCCAGCGGGTCAACAGGGGCGGACACTGAAGCTTTCTTT. This encodes CASGSTGADTEAFF.